The source of this T cell receptor beta chain is a study of cytomegalovirus exposure and HLA in healthy donors. Study findings and constraints: Across all donors, roughly uniform sequencing depth was an assumption of the presence/absence analyses.

Primers for the PCR totalled 60 Vbeta and 13 Jbeta. Data came from immunoSEQ multiplex PCR; TCRdb stores just in-frame clones and leaves some out. This sample has around 120,000 clones, with 65% to 85% found just once. As to this clone: Antigen unknown.

Unmatched junction bases numbered 10, after V lost 10 bases and J lost 3 bases. The length of the CDR3 is 14 residues. Per the germline V gene, CDR1 is MDHEN and CDR2 is SYDVKM. This receptor was identified in a woman aged 40 to 50 in good health and CMV-seronegative. Sequenced: PBMCs. The genes are TRBV28 and TRBJ2-7; 9 bases are a match to TRBD1. The CDR3 DNA follows: TGTGCCATCGCTACAGGGGGCGAAGACTACGAGCAGTACTTC. Its protein product is CAIATGGEDYEQYF.